A single sample gave rise to the 18 T cell receptor beta chains below, sequenced in a study of shared clonotypes between healthy human individuals. Terminally differentiated effector memory CD45RA+ cells were excluded by CCR7 positive selection of CD45RO-negative cells. TCRdb keeps only in-frame clones here, not all; method: immunoSEQ multiplex PCR. The sample lists approximately 2,000,000 clones, roughly 93% occurring once. The sequenced material came from naive CD8+ T cells from PBMCs. These receptors originate from a man in his late teens or twenties in good health. Some clones in this sample may be carry-over from other donors' samples.

The genes are TRBV4-1 and TRBJ1-2; tentatively, D is TRBD1 (5 bases). Trimming removed 0 bases at V and 4 bases at J, with 12 bases between. This CDR3 contains 15 residues. Germline CDR1 is MGHRA and CDR2 is YSYEKL. The DNA of the CDR3 is TGCGCCAGCAGCCAAGATCGGGGGAGCCTCTATGGCTACACCTTC. Translated: CASSQDRGSLYGYTF.

CDR3 protein: CASSPRPGTNTGELFF. The CDR3 DNA reads as TGTGCCAGCAGCCCACGACCAGGGACGAACACCGGGGAGCTGTTTTTT. The chain has TRBV5-5 and TRBJ2-2, with a weak D call TRBD1 (5 bases). The germline V and J ends were trimmed by 4 bases and 0 bases, with 13 bases remaining between them. The CDR3 runs to 16 residues. Germline lookup yields CDR1 SGHKS and CDR2 YYEKEE (reference sequence).

V and J are TRBV6-5 and TRBJ2-7, with TRBD1 matching 7 bases. The CDR3 contains 13 residues. Germline assignment: CDR1 MNHEY and CDR2 SVGAGI. V shed 6 bases and J 7 bases; nucleotides not matched to a gene: 9. The CDR3 region has the DNA TGTGCCAGCAGACCAACAGGGGCAGGGGAGCAGTACTTC. This sequence encodes CASRPTGAGEQYF.

This clone was found once. The chain carries TRBV4-1 and TRBJ2-6; possibly TRBD1 for D (5 bases). The CDR3 is made up of 14 amino acids. The germline V gene encodes CDR1 MGHRA and CDR2 YSYEKL. V dropped 0 bases and J dropped 5 bases, with 5 bases sitting between them. CDR3 coding DNA: TGCGCCAGCAGCCAAGAGGACAGGGCCAACGTCCTGACTTTC. Residues: CASSQEDRANVLTF.

The V gene is TRBV25-1, the J gene TRBJ2-7; D possibly corresponds to TRBD2 (5 bases). The CDR3 is 15 amino acids. Trimming took off 5 bases at V and 3 bases at J, with 17 bases between the two ends. The germline CDR1 and CDR2 sequences are MGHDK and SYGVNS. The CDR3 reads CASSTLALPDYEQYF. CDR3 bases: TGTGCCAGCAGTACTTTAGCGCTTCCCGACTACGAGCAGTACTTC.

The V gene is TRBV9, the J gene TRBJ2-1; D perhaps matches TRBD1 (5 bases). Germline loops: CDR1 SGDLS, CDR2 YYNGEE. The length of the CDR3 is 14 residues. V was trimmed by 3 bases and J by 8 bases, leaving 15 bases between them. The CDR3 sequence: CASSETEAVYEQFF. CDR3 bases: TGTGCCAGCAGCGAGACAGAGGCCGTCTATGAGCAGTTCTTC.

This chain uses TRBV5-6 with TRBJ1-1; D is uncertain. The CDR3 contains 14 residues. Germline CDR1 and CDR2: SGHDT and YYEEEE. Trimming removed 3 bases from V and 4 bases from J, with 13 bases in between. Here the CDR3 DNA reads TGTGCCAGCAGCTGGAGGAATCGGGTCACTGAAGCTTTCTTT. Residues: CASSWRNRVTEAFF.

This chain connects TRBV5-6 to TRBJ2-5; D gene ambiguous. The closer fit of TRBJ2-7 to the DNA end suggests the J call may be wrong. The CDR3 covers 14 residues. The V gene's germline CDR1 is SGHDT and CDR2 YYEEEE. CDR3: CASSLALSSYEQYF. The CDR3 DNA follows: TGTGCCAGCAGCTTGGCTCTCAGCTCCTACGAGCAGTACTTC.

The chain links TRBV9 to TRBJ2-3; D unresolved. This CDR3 contains 11 residues. CDR1 SGDLS and CDR2 YYNGEE come from the germline V gene. V dropped 4 bases and J dropped 2 bases, with 2 bases sitting between them. In nucleotides, the CDR3 is TGTGCCAGCAGCATCACAGATACGCAGTATTTT. Translated: CASSITDTQYF.

Here the CDR3 DNA reads TGTGCCAGCAGCTTCCGAGCGGGCAGCTCCTACGAGCAGTACTTC. Amino acid sequence: CASSFRAGSSYEQYF. This chain joins TRBV7-9 and TRBJ2-7, with D possibly matching TRBD2 (6 bases). The CDR3 is 15 residues long. Germline values: CDR1 SEHNR, CDR2 FQNEAQ (reference sequence). V was cut by 3 bases and J by 0 bases, with 12 bases left in between.

This clone was observed a single time. The rearrangement uses TRBV6-1 and TRBJ2-7; the D gene is possibly TRBD2 (5 bases). The CDR3 has 12 amino acids. Germline V gives CDR1 MNHNS, CDR2 SASEGT. The ends were cut back, 7 bases at V and 2 bases at J, with 9 bases in the middle. The CDR3 loop reads CASILGAYEQYF. In DNA form, the CDR3 reads TGTGCCAGCATCCTCGGGGCCTACGAGCAGTACTTC.

This sequence joins TRBV7-7 and TRBJ2-5; TRBD2 might be the D (6 bases). The CDR3 runs to 16 residues. V lost 5 bases and J 1 base, leaving 17 bases between the germline ends. Germline assignment: CDR1 SSHAT and CDR2 FNYEAQ (reference sequence). In nucleotides, the CDR3 is TGTGCCAGCAGCCCCATTACGGGAGAGTCCCAAGAGACCCAGTACTTC. It encodes CASSPITGESQETQYF.

This chain uses TRBV6-6 with TRBJ2-1, with TRBD2 matching 8 bases. This CDR3 comprises 13 residues. J gave up 6 bases and V 8 bases, and 6 bases lay outside the gene matches. The germline V gene has CDR1 MNHNY and CDR2 SVGAGI (reference sequence). CDR3 coding DNA: TGTGCCAGCGTCAGCGGGAGCGGCAATGAGCAGTTCTTC. Protein product: CASVSGSGNEQFF.

This clone appeared a few times. This chain joins TRBV19 and TRBJ1-1, with D perhaps matching TRBD1 (6 bases). CDR1 is LNHDA and CDR2 is SQIVND in the germline V gene (reference sequence). CDR3 length: 12 amino acids. Deletions cut 9 bases from V and 5 bases from J, with 13 bases between. CDR3 amino acids: CASDDTGTEAFF. For the CDR3, the DNA is TGTGCCAGCGATGACACAGGGACTGAAGCTTTCTTT.

This CDR3 reads CAISESSSGETQYF. CDR3 in DNA: TGTGCCATCAGTGAGTCTTCTAGTGGAGAGACCCAGTACTTC. The chain employs TRBV10-3 and TRBJ2-5; D gene uncertain. Germline CDR1 ENHRY, CDR2 SYGVKD. The CDR3 is 14 amino acids. The V gene lost 0 bases and the J gene lost 4 bases, with 9 bases spanning the gap.

The chain carries TRBV4-3 and TRBJ2-1, with D hard to call. CDR1 and CDR2 from the germline V gene are LGHNA and YSLEER. This CDR3 has 14 amino acids. The V and J ends lost 0 bases and 8 bases respectively, with 11 bases between them. The CDR3 DNA reads as TGCGCCAGCAGCCAAGATCTCCCTAGTGATGAGCAGTTCTTC. Residues: CASSQDLPSDEQFF.

The V and J genes are TRBV6-5 and TRBJ2-5; D remains ambiguous. The J call may be wrong; the DNA end is better matched by TRBJ2-7. The CDR3 has 15 amino acids. Germline assignment: CDR1 MNHEY and CDR2 SVGAGI. The CDR3 region is CASRPSVTHSYEQYF. The CDR3 DNA follows: TGTGCCAGCAGACCTTCGGTGACGCATTCCTACGAGCAGTACTTC.

The gene calls are TRBV5-4 and TRBJ2-1, with TRBD1 as a possible D gene (7 bases). The V and J ends lost 1 base and 9 bases respectively, with 20 bases between them. This CDR3 is 16 amino acids long. Per germline, CDR1 SGHNT and CDR2 YYREEE (reference sequence). Here the CDR3 DNA reads TGTGCCAGCAGCTTGTGGCAGGGGGGCGAATACGGTGAGCAGTTCTTC. This translates into CASSLWQGGEYGEQFF.